The 5 T cell receptor beta chains given below trace back to one sample, sequenced in a study of blood T cell repertoires in COVID-19. Some clones are missing from TCRdb's copy, which holds only in-frame ones; the method was immunoSEQ multiplex PCR. Among around 220,000 clones, roughly nine tenths were seen once, and the ten largest hold 2.2%. The sequenced material came from peripheral blood. The source is a woman between 50 and 59 years old with acute or convalescent COVID-19.

V gene TRBV10-3 combines with J gene TRBJ1-6; TRBD1 matches 9 bases. Germline values: CDR1 ENHRY, CDR2 SYGVKD. The trim removed 0 bases at V and 9 bases at J, leaving 12 bases unmatched. This CDR3 contains 18 residues. The CDR3 DNA reads TGTGCCATCAGTGAGTCCTTCCGGACAGGGGATTTGGGTTCACCCCTCCACTTT. This translates into CAISESFRTGDLGSPLHF.

The chain couples TRBV4-1 to TRBJ1-5; D not resolved. Trimming took off 3 bases at V and 1 base at J, with 7 bases between the two ends. The CDR3 is made up of 14 amino acids. The germline gives CDR1 MGHRA, CDR2 YSYEKL. This chain's CDR3 is CASSHGVSNQPQHF. DNA for the CDR3: TGCGCCAGCAGCCACGGAGTAAGCAATCAGCCCCAGCATTTT.

This chain joins TRBV6-5 and TRBJ1-6; perhaps TRBD1 as D (6 bases). There are 13 residues in the CDR3. Germline lookup yields CDR1 MNHEY and CDR2 SVGAGI. V lost 8 bases, J lost 7 bases, and 12 bases lay in between. The CDR3: CASRRDNNSPLHF. As DNA, the CDR3 is TGTGCCAGCCGCCGGGACAACAATTCACCCCTCCACTTT.

This clone has at least ten counts. This rearrangement joins TRBV9 to TRBJ2-5; TRBD2 matches at 8 bases. The CDR3 is made up of 16 amino acids. Trimming removed 4 bases from V and 5 bases from J; junction bases left unmatched: 13. Looked up from germline, CDR1 is SGDLS and CDR2 is YYNGEE. The CDR3 loop reads CASSPNGGGRRETQYF. The DNA for the CDR3 is TGTGCCAGCAGCCCGAATGGTGGCGGGAGGAGGGAGACCCAGTACTTC. Full variable domain (missing parts from reference TRBV9 and TRBJ2-5): DSGVTQTPKHLITATGQRVTLRCSPRSGDLSVYWYQQSLDQGLQFLIQYYNGEERAKGNILERFSAQQFPDLHSELNLSSLELGDSALYFCASSPNGGGRRETQYFGPGTRLLVL.

The rearrangement uses TRBV6-5 and TRBJ1-1; D remains ambiguous. V lost 0 bases, J lost 8 bases, and 13 bases lay in between. CDR1 is MNHEY, CDR2 SVGAGI, per germline. CDR3 length: 14 amino acids. CDR3: CASSYSIGGREAFF. CDR3 nucleotides: TGTGCCAGCAGTTACTCGATCGGAGGGCGGGAAGCTTTCTTT.